These T cell receptor beta chains were read from a single sample in a study of T-cell memory formation after mild COVID-19. TCRdb independently ran MiXCR on the 5' RACE reads; one entry per CDR3 protein. Of under 600,000 distinct CDR3 sequences listed, less than 25% are singletons. The material sequenced was PBMCs or a T cell subset sorted from them (not recorded which). The receptors come from an adult woman who had mild COVID-19 (a few samples of this study predate the infection). Cell type and time point are not known. Both conserved end residues are part of each CDR3. The order of the fields is V gene, clone size, D gene, J gene, CDR3 DNA, CDR3 protein. The D gene is left open where the match is weak. Some rows have no size entry. The others give once, few or many, or a class for an expanded clone.

>TRBV7-8|few|.|TRBJ2-5
TGTGCCAGCAGCTTAGAACGTGCGGAGACCCAGTACTTC
CASSLERAETQYF
>TRBV7-2|.|.|TRBJ1-2
TGTGCCAGCAGCTTAGCTCCAGGAGTCAACTATGGCTACACCTTC
CASSLAPGVNYGYTF
>TRBV29-1|.|.|TRBJ1-2
TGCAGCGTTGTTAGGTCCGACTATGGCTACACCTTC
CSVVRSDYGYTF
>TRBV3-1|.|TRBD2|TRBJ2-7
TGTGCCAGCACCGCGGGGGGCGCGCAGTACTTC
CASTAGGAQYF
>TRBV7-7|.|TRBD1|TRBJ2-7
TGTGCCAGCAGCCCGTGGACAGGGGAAGCCTACGAGCAGTACTTC
CASSPWTGEAYEQYF
>TRBV5-1|few|TRBD2|TRBJ2-3
TGCGCCAGCTCCGCGGGGGGCGGCACAGATACGCAGTATTTT
CASSAGGGTDTQYF
>TRBV2|.|TRBD2|TRBJ2-5
TGTGCCAGCAGTGACACTAGCGGGGGAAAGACCCAGTACTTC
CASSDTSGGKTQYF
>TRBV7-2|few|.|TRBJ1-1
TGTGCCAGTGCGGGGGGCCGTACCACTGAAGCTTTCTTT
CASAGGRTTEAFF
>TRBV7-9|.|.|TRBJ1-1
TGTGCCAGCAGCCCAGTTATCGGGAACACTGAAGCTTTCTTT
CASSPVIGNTEAFF
>TRBV2|.|TRBD1|TRBJ2-7
TGTGCCAGCAGTCCGGGACAGGGGGCTCCCGCCTACGAGCAGTACTTC
CASSPGQGAPAYEQYF
>TRBV4-2|.|.|TRBJ2-1
TGTGCCAGCAGCCGAACGATAGCGGACAATGAGCAGTTCTTC
CASSRTIADNEQFF
>TRBV24-1|.|.|TRBJ1-1
TGTGCCACCAGTGATTCAGGGGCGCAGACTGAAGCTTTCTTT
CATSDSGAQTEAFF
>TRBV25-1|many|.|TRBJ2-3
TGTGCCAGCAGTGAATATGCGCTCACAGATACGCAGTATTTT
CASSEYALTDTQYF
>TRBV29-1|.|TRBD1|TRBJ1-3
TGCAGCGCTCGGGACAGGGGGCGAGGAAACACCATATATTTT
CSARDRGRGNTIYF
>TRBV5-1|.|.|TRBJ1-1
TGCGCCAGCAGCTTTCGGTTGGGGAACACTGAAGCTTTCTTT
CASSFRLGNTEAFF
>TRBV6-2/TRBV6-3|.|.|TRBJ1-1
TGTGCCAGCAGTTACGAGCAGCCTATGAACACTGAAGCTTTCTTT
CASSYEQPMNTEAFF
>TRBV18|.|TRBD2|TRBJ2-1
TGTGCCAGCTCACCGACCTGGGGGCTAGCGGGAATCAATGAGCAGTTCTTC
CASSPTWGLAGINEQFF
>TRBV19|.|.|TRBJ2-1
TGTGCCAGTAGTATTTTCGGGTACAATGAGCAGTTCTTC
CASSIFGYNEQFF
>TRBV24-1|.|.|TRBJ2-3
TGTGCCACCAGTGATTTTAGCAGGCAGGGAGATACGCAGTATTTT
CATSDFSRQGDTQYF
>TRBV5-1|few|.|TRBJ2-5
TGCGCCAGCAGCTTGGTCAGCCAGGCCCAAGAGACCCAGTACTTC
CASSLVSQAQETQYF
>TRBV4-1|.|.|TRBJ2-3
TGCGCCAGCAGCCAAGACGTAGGGCGGCAGTATTTT
CASSQDVGRQYF
>TRBV20-1|many|.|TRBJ1-1
TGCAGTGCTAGAGTCCCAGAGAACACTGAAGCTTTCTTT
CSARVPENTEAFF
>TRBV29-1|.|.|TRBJ2-7
TGCAGCGTTGAGGCTGGGCTCGAGCAGTACTTC
CSVEAGLEQYF